Below are 11 T cell receptor beta chains sequenced from a single sample in a study of T cells in Graves' hyperthyroidism and ophthalmopathy. RNA transcripts provided the source from which TCR beta CDR3 regions were amplified. Primed by the HTBI set, a first-round RT-PCR was run on the TCR CDR3. MiXCR, applied by TCRdb to the multiplex PCR reads, yields one record per CDR3 protein. The sample has 300,000 to 450,000 distinct CDR3 sequences; 14% are singletons. Sequencing was carried out using blood. Receptor source: a woman aged 30 to 39 with Graves' ophthalmopathy.

This clonotype was recorded at least ten times. J is TRBJ2-7 and V is TRBV28, with TRBD1 as a possible D gene (6 bases). The CDR3 loop spans 18 amino acids. Per germline, CDR1 MDHEN and CDR2 SYDVKM. V lost 2 bases, J lost 3 bases, and 23 bases lay in between. The CDR3 coding sequence is TGTGCCAGCAGTTTAGGGGTTTTTAAACAGGGATTCGTCTACGAGCAGTACTTC. As protein: CASSLGVFKQGFVYEQYF.

The sample holds a few counts of this clonotype. One base away lies a much larger clone, so this may be a sequencing read error. The chain has TRBV5-1 and TRBJ2-1, with D maybe TRBD2 (7 bases). The germline V gene encodes CDR1 SGHRS and CDR2 YFSETQ. CDR3 size: 15 residues. V was cut by 6 bases and J by 7 bases, with 20 bases left in between. CDR3 in amino acids: CASNLRGAFRNEQFF. The CDR3 nucleotides read TGCGCCAGCAACCTCCGGGGGGCGTTCCGGAATGAGCAGTTCTTC.

J is TRBJ2-7 and V is TRBV7-3, with 14 bases identical to TRBD2. The germline V gene has CDR1 SGHTA and CDR2 FQGTGA. The CDR3 is 16 amino acids. Trimming cost V 0 bases and J 5 bases; bases outside gene matches: 3. CDR3 sequence: CASSLTGTSGGHEQYF. CDR3 sequence (DNA): TGTGCCAGCAGCTTAACCGGGACTAGCGGGGGCCACGAGCAGTACTTC.

The table lists this clonotype with many counts. The chain recombines TRBV18 with TRBJ1-6, with D possibly TRBD1 on 6 matching bases. The CDR3 has 15 residues. Germline values: CDR1 KGHSH, CDR2 LQKENI. V lost 6 bases and J lost 7, with 16 bases in between. This CDR3 reads CASSSGQSRNSPLHF. CDR3 nucleotides: TGTGCCAGCTCGTCAGGACAGAGCAGAAATTCACCCCTCCACTTT.

This clonotype was found many times. V and J are TRBV7-8 and TRBJ2-1; TRBD2 aligns across 10 bases. V was pared by 5 bases and J by 5 bases, with 9 bases of the junction left unmatched. The germline CDR1 and CDR2 sequences are SGHVS and FQNEAQ. There are 16 residues in the CDR3. This CDR3 reads CASSLRSGGANNEQFF. CDR3 in DNA: TGTGCCAGCAGCCTGAGAAGCGGGGGGGCTAACAATGAGCAGTTCTTC.

This clonotype was seen at least ten times. The chain combines TRBV3-1 with TRBJ1-5, with a possible D match to TRBD1 (6 bases). CDR1 is LGHDT and CDR2 is YNNKEL in the germline V gene (reference sequence). The ends were cut back, 2 bases at V and 5 bases at J, with 10 bases in the middle. The length of the CDR3 is 14 residues. The CDR3 region has the DNA TGTGCCAGCAGCCAAATGGCAGGGGATCAGCCCCAGCATTTT. Its protein product is CASSQMAGDQPQHF.

This clonotype was detected only a few times. This chain joins TRBV4-1 and TRBJ2-2, with TRBD1 as a possible D gene (6 bases). The ends were cut back, 4 bases at V and 5 bases at J, with 17 bases in the middle. Germline CDR1 reads MGHRA; CDR2 reads YSYEKL. This CDR3 has 16 amino acids. The CDR3 sequence is CASSPLDRLGTGELFF. The CDR3 nucleotides are TGCGCCAGCAGCCCACTCGACAGGTTAGGTACCGGGGAGCTGTTTTTT.

This clonotype turned up a few times. V is TRBV20-1 and J is TRBJ1-3, with 10 bases fitting TRBD1. The CDR3 length is 18 residues. Germline CDR1 and CDR2: DFQATT and SNEGSKA (reference sequence). With 3 bases clipped from V and 1 base from J, the junction kept 12 bases outside the gene matches. CDR3 protein: CSARGPGTGDSSGNTIYF. In DNA form, the CDR3 reads TGCAGTGCTAGGGGACCCGGGACAGGGGATAGTTCTGGAAACACCATATATTTT.

The chain couples TRBV6-1 to TRBJ2-2; D remains ambiguous. The CDR3 extends over 13 amino acids. The V gene's germline CDR1 is MNHNS and CDR2 SASEGT. Trimming shortened V by 6 bases and J by 5 bases, and 10 bases separated the two germline ends. DNA of the CDR3: TGTGCCAGCAGCCTAGGGATTACCGGGGAGCTGTTTTTT. Translating it yields CASSLGITGELFF.

This clonotype was picked up many times. This chain uses TRBV2 with TRBJ1-2; D is uncertain. Germline V gives CDR1 SNHLY, CDR2 FYNNEI. V dropped 5 bases and J dropped 4 bases, with 11 bases sitting between them. CDR3 length: 13 amino acids. The CDR3 region is CASSQERPYGYTF. The CDR3 region has the DNA TGTGCCAGCAGTCAAGAACGGCCCTATGGCTACACCTTC. Combining the CDR3 with reference TRBV2 and TRBJ1-2 gives the whole variable domain EPEVTQTPSHQVTQMGQEVILRCVPISNHLYFYWYRQILGQKVEFLVSFYNNEISEKSEIFDDQFSVERPDGSNFTLKIRSTKLEDSAMYFCASSQERPYGYTFGSGTRLTVV.

This clonotype came up many times. The V and J genes are TRBV10-3 and TRBJ2-7; D call uncertain. V was cut by 9 bases and J by 5 bases, with 14 bases left in between. This CDR3 contains 12 residues. Germline lookup yields CDR1 ENHRY and CDR2 SYGVKD. The CDR3 reads CAIKTYSDEQYF. CDR3 bases: TGTGCCATAAAGACATATTCGGACGAGCAGTACTTC.